This T cell receptor beta chain was observed in a study of response to subunit inactivated influenza vaccine. TCRdb processed the RT-PCR reads anew with MiXCR; each CDR3 protein has one entry. Among about 520,000 distinct CDR3 sequences listed, around 7.9% were seen once. V lost 0 bases and J lost 0, with 11 bases in between. Germline V lookup: CDR1 ENHRY, CDR2 SYGVKD. CDR3 size: 16 residues. The input for sequencing was PBMCs from blood, taken approximately 25 months after vaccination. This chain connects TRBV10-3 to TRBJ1-1, with a weak D call TRBD1 (5 bases). The clonotype comes from a man aged 45 to 70 who received an inactivated influenza vaccine. CDR3 coding DNA: TGTGCCATCAGTGAGTCCCTTAGGGGACTGAACACTGAAGCTTTCTTT. It yields the protein CAISESLRGLNTEAFF.